This TCR beta chain is drawn from a study of CXCR3-negative and CXCR3-positive naive CD8 T cells. Notes on the study in general: Researchers reported similar TRBV-TRBJ usage in naive CXCR3-negative and CXCR3-positive cells, though memory differed. More hydrophobic TRB CDR3s were found in CXCR3-positive naive cells than in CXCR3-negative naive cells.

This CDR3 is 13 amino acids long. The germline V gene encodes CDR1 MDHEN and CDR2 SYDVKM. The libraries of TRB cDNA were constructed through 5' RACE using UMI labels. TCRdb processed the 5' RACE reads again and assigns one entry to each CDR3 protein, with no DNA. This repertoire includes roughly 110,000 distinct CDR3 sequences. As concerns this clonotype: Antigen specificity is unknown.

Sorts performed in triplicate captured roughly 320,000 cells each from every CD8+ T cell subset. The source material was naive CXCR3+ CD8+ T cells from blood. Subset: CD45RO-CCR7+CD27+CD95- naive CD8+ T cells expressing CXCR3 (TNR3+). This TCR was sampled from a human donor in good health. Some clones in this sample may be carry-over from other donors' samples. V is TRBV28 and J is TRBJ2-5; checking the TCRdb D call of TRBD1 is not possible without DNA. Here the CDR3 reads CASRQGVKETQYF.